Presented here are 7 T cell receptor beta chains from one specimen sequenced in a study of neurological immune-mediated disorders. The time point denotes: longitudinal time-point 2. Each CDR3 protein gets one entry after TCRdb re-called the 5' RACE reads with MiXCR. This sample has 50,000 or so distinct CDR3 sequences, with over 10% found just once. The sequenced sample was PBMCs. These receptors all stem from a male donor with HTLV-1-associated myelopathy (HAM/TSP).

Many counts were recorded for this clonotype. J is TRBJ2-6 and V is TRBV6-2 or TRBV6-3; no clear D. The CDR3 sequence is 15 residues long. In germline, CDR1 is MNHEY, CDR2 SVGEGT. V was cut by 6 bases and J by 4 bases, with 13 bases left in between. The CDR3 nucleotides read TGTGCCAGCAGCCGGCTGTTAGGGGGGGCCAACGTCCTGACTTTC. Amino acid sequence: CASSRLLGGANVLTF.

This clonotype was counted ten times or more. As DNA, the CDR3 is TGCAGTGCTCCCGGGACAGGGGGTTATTCACCCCTCCACTTT. Protein product: CSAPGTGGYSPLHF. This chain uses TRBV20-1 with TRBJ1-6; TRBD1 matches 11 bases. The germline CDR1 and CDR2 sequences are DFQATT and SNEGSKA (reference sequence). This CDR3 contains 14 residues. The ends lost 5 bases at V and 8 bases at J; junction bases unmatched: 5.

This clonotype was recorded many times. The chain carries TRBV7-2 and TRBJ2-7, with unresolved D. Deletions cut 5 bases from V and 3 bases from J, with 23 bases between. The germline gives CDR1 SGHTA, CDR2 FQGNSA. This CDR3 region has 17 residues. This chain's CDR3 is CASSRSIWVSADYEQYF. CDR3 DNA sequence: TGTGCCAGCAGCCGATCTATTTGGGTATCTGCGGACTACGAGCAGTACTTC. Full variable domain (remainder filled in from reference TRBV7-2 and TRBJ2-7): GAGVSQSPSNKVTEKGKDVELRCDPISGHTALYWYRQSLGQGLEFLIYFQGNSAPDKSGLPSDRFSAERTGGSVSTLTIQRTQQEDSAVYLCASSRSIWVSADYEQYFGPGTRLTVT.

In this sample, this clonotype turned up many times. The chain employs TRBV5-1 and TRBJ1-4; a possible D gene is TRBD1 (6 bases). The CDR3 consists of 15 residues. Germline V lookup: CDR1 SGHRS, CDR2 YFSETQ. Trimming removed 4 bases from V and 8 bases from J, with 18 bases in between. CDR3 in amino acids: CASSPLEGGREKLFF. Here the CDR3 DNA reads TGCGCCAGCAGCCCCCTAGAGGGGGGACGCGAAAAACTGTTTTTT.

This clonotype was seen repeatedly, ten times or more. For the CDR3, the DNA is TGCGCCAGCAGCAGGGAAGCGCGCGAGCAGTACTTC. The encoded protein is CASSREAREQYF. This chain uses TRBV5-1 with TRBJ2-7; D is uncertain. CDR1 SGHRS and CDR2 YFSETQ come from the germline V gene. Trimming left V 4 bases short and J 6 bases short, with 11 bases between. The CDR3 is made up of 12 amino acids.

This clonotype was found many times. The rearrangement joins TRBV12-3 or TRBV12-4 to TRBJ2-1; D call uncertain. The CDR3 has 13 amino acids. Trimming shortened V by 7 bases and J by 7 bases, and 14 bases separated the two germline ends. DNA of the CDR3: TGTGCCAGCATTACCCTCGGTGAAAATGAGCAGTTCTTC. Its protein is CASITLGENEQFF.

This clonotype was observed a single time. The genes are TRBV5-1 and TRBJ2-2, with TRBD1 matching over 8 bases. CDR3 length equals 17 residues. Germline V gene lookup returns CDR1 SGHRS and CDR2 YFSETQ. Germline trimming cut 0 bases from V and 4 bases from J; bases unmatched to any gene: 8. CDR3 bases: TGCGCCAGCAGCTTGGTGCCAGGGGGCAAGATCACCGGGGAGCTGTTTTTT. This sequence encodes CASSLVPGGKITGELFF.